Following are 21 T cell receptor beta chains from one sample sequenced in a study of vaccination effects on CD4 cells after COVID-19. TCRdb keeps only in-frame clones here, not all; method: immunoSEQ multiplex PCR. The table has 45,000 to 55,000 clones, about 70% seen once. Upon completion of about ten days in culture, CD4+ T cells were isolated. The vaccine given was either BNT162b2 or mRNA-1273, in two doses. These TCRs' antigens remain unknown. The material was CD4+ T cells from PBMCs cultured without peptide, obtained after COVID-19 vaccination. The receptors originated from a human donor who received a COVID-19 vaccine.

This clone was observed a single time. The chain combines TRBV24-1 with TRBJ1-3, with a weak D call TRBD1 (5 bases). The CDR3 sequence is 16 residues long. V was shortened by 4 bases and J by 0 bases, with 12 bases between the two germline ends. CDR1 and CDR2 (germline): KGHDR, SFDVKD. CDR3 sequence: CATSDTRENSGNTIYF. DNA of the CDR3: TGTGCCACCAGTGACACCAGGGAGAACTCTGGAAACACCATATATTTT.

The J gene is TRBJ1-6, the V gene TRBV19; 9 bases fit TRBD1. With 5 bases clipped from V and 8 bases from J, the junction kept 7 bases outside the gene matches. Germline V gene data show CDR1 as LNHDA and CDR2 as SQIVND (reference sequence). The CDR3 totals 15 residues. CDR3 DNA sequence: TGTGCCAGTAGTGCCGGGACAGGGTTTCATTCACCCCTCCACTTT. This translates into CASSAGTGFHSPLHF.

This clone has just a few counts. The gene calls are TRBV27 and TRBJ1-5, with D possibly matching TRBD1 (5 bases). Trimming took 3 bases from V and 4 from J, leaving 10 bases between them. The CDR3 is 14 amino acids. Germline loops: CDR1 MNHEY, CDR2 SMNVEV (reference sequence). The CDR3 is CASSFVQGNQPQHF. The CDR3 DNA sequence: TGTGCCAGCAGTTTCGTCCAGGGAAATCAGCCCCAGCATTTT.

The genes are TRBV10-3 and TRBJ2-3; 9 bases align to TRBD2. Germline V lookup: CDR1 ENHRY, CDR2 SYGVKD. The CDR3 contains 15 residues. With 3 bases clipped from V and 4 bases from J, the junction kept 5 bases outside the gene matches. The CDR3 here is CAISEGGGASDTQYF. For the CDR3, the DNA is TGTGCCATCAGTGAAGGCGGGGGGGCGTCAGATACGCAGTATTTT.

J is TRBJ2-7 and V is TRBV4-1; 7 bases match TRBD1. V lost 4 bases and J lost 2; bases outside the gene matches: 2. The CDR3 loop spans 13 amino acids. Germline CDR1 MGHRA, CDR2 YSYEKL. CDR3 coding DNA: TGCGCCAGCAGCCTGGACAGGCCCTACGAGCAGTACTTC. This sequence encodes CASSLDRPYEQYF.

The chain joins TRBV18 to TRBJ1-6, with D tentatively TRBD1 (5 bases). This CDR3 is 16 amino acids long. V shed 3 bases and J shed 5 bases, with 14 bases lying between them. CDR1 is KGHSH and CDR2 is LQKENI in the germline V gene. The CDR3 spells CASSPGTLINNSPLHF. For the CDR3, the DNA is TGTGCCAGCTCACCCGGGACCCTAATCAATAATTCACCCCTCCACTTT.

The V gene is TRBV5-4, the J gene TRBJ2-1; no definite D call. CDR3 size: 14 residues. From germline, CDR1 is SGHNT and CDR2 YYREEE (reference sequence). The V end lost 4 bases, the J end lost 1 base, and 9 bases lay between the germline ends. The CDR3 spells CASSPTSSYNEQFF. CDR3 bases: TGTGCCAGCAGCCCTACATCATCCTACAATGAGCAGTTCTTC.

The chain is built from TRBV12-3 or TRBV12-4 and TRBJ2-1; tentative D call: TRBD2 (6 bases). With 3 bases removed from V and 9 bases from J, the gap between germline ends came to 9 bases. This CDR3 region has 12 residues. CDR3 loop: CASSLGGFEQFF. DNA for the CDR3: TGTGCCAGCAGTTTGGGGGGTTTTGAGCAGTTCTTC.

The gene calls are TRBV30 and TRBJ1-3; D unclear. CDR1 GTSNPN and CDR2 SVGIG come from the germline V gene (reference sequence). The CDR3 extends over 12 amino acids. V shed 1 base and J shed 2 bases, with 3 bases lying between them. CDR3 sequence: CAWSAAGNTIYF. The CDR3 DNA is TGTGCCTGGAGTGCTGCTGGAAACACCATATATTTT.

J is TRBJ2-2 and V is TRBV11-3; D remains unclear. Germline lookup yields CDR1 SGHNT and CDR2 YENEEA. The V end was cut by 5 bases, the J end by 5 bases, with 6 bases between. CDR3 size: 12 residues. The CDR3 region has the DNA TGTGCCAGCAGCACCAATACCGGGGAGCTGTTTTTT. Amino acids: CASSTNTGELFF.

This rearrangement joins TRBV6-5 to TRBJ2-3, with D perhaps matching TRBD2 (5 bases). This CDR3 has 13 residues. Germline CDR1 and CDR2: MNHEY and SVGAGI. Trimming pared 6 bases from V and 14 bases from J, leaving 21 bases between. This CDR3 reads CASSTETSAARYF. The DNA of the CDR3 is TGTGCCAGCAGCACCGAAACTAGTGCGGCGCGGTATTTT.

In its sample, this clone was seen a few times. V and J are TRBV3-1 (or the pseudogene TRBV3-2) and TRBJ2-7, with 8 bases lining up with TRBD1. Germline loops: CDR1 LGHDT, CDR2 YNNKEL (reference sequence). V was pared by 4 bases and J by 1 base, with 3 bases of the junction left unmatched. CDR3 length: 14 residues. The CDR3 sequence is CASSRTGSSYEQYF. The CDR3, as DNA: TGTGCCAGCAGCCGGACAGGGTCATCCTACGAGCAGTACTTC.

V usage is TRBV5-4 and J usage is TRBJ1-2; 7 nucleotides align to TRBD1. The CDR3 is made up of 15 amino acids. CDR1 and CDR2 (germline): SGHNT, YYREEE (reference sequence). With 3 bases clipped from V and 0 bases from J, the junction kept 5 bases outside the gene matches. The CDR3 sequence is CASSSRQGANYGYTF. CDR3 nucleotide sequence: TGTGCCAGCAGCTCTCGACAGGGTGCTAACTATGGCTACACCTTC.

The chain combines TRBV29-1 with TRBJ1-3; tentatively, D is TRBD1 (6 bases). CDR1 and CDR2 (germline): SQVTM, ANQGSEA. Trimming pared 4 bases from V and 3 bases from J, leaving 16 bases between. This CDR3 comprises 15 residues. The DNA of the CDR3 is TGCAGCGTTGTGGCTCGGGGGGCGCATGGAAACACCATATATTTT. This encodes CSVVARGAHGNTIYF. Full variable domain (missing parts from reference TRBV29-1 and TRBJ1-3): SAVISQKPSRDICQRGTSLTIQCQVDSQVTMMFWYRQQPGQSLTLIATANQGSEATYESGFVIDKFPISRPNLTFSTLTVSNMSPEDSSIYLCSVVARGAHGNTIYFGEGSWLTVV.

V and J are TRBV30 and TRBJ2-7; D is uncertain. Trimming took off 3 bases at V and 0 bases at J, with 3 bases between the two ends. Per germline, CDR1 GTSNPN and CDR2 SVGIG (reference sequence). The CDR3 consists of 11 residues. CDR3 bases: TGTGCCTGGAGCCACTCCTACGAGCAGTACTTC. Its translation: CAWSHSYEQYF.

This clone was detected only a few times. The chain links TRBV11-2 to TRBJ2-7; a possible D gene is TRBD1 (5 bases). V was trimmed by 6 bases and J by 1 base, leaving 13 bases between them. The CDR3 extends over 14 amino acids. Germline V gene lookup returns CDR1 SGHAT and CDR2 FQNNGV. CDR3 coding DNA: TGTGCCAGCAGGTCGGACACCTATTCCTACGAGCAGTACTTC. Encoded protein: CASRSDTYSYEQYF.

This clone appeared a few times. The chain couples TRBV6-6 to TRBJ1-1, with a tentative D call TRBD1 (5 bases). Trimming took off 10 bases at V and 3 bases at J, with 15 bases between the two ends. Germline V lookup: CDR1 MNHNY, CDR2 SVGAGI (reference sequence). This CDR3 comprises 13 residues. CDR3 sequence (DNA): TGTGCCACCAGGTGGGGCAGAGACACTGAAGCTTTCTTT. Amino acids: CATRWGRDTEAFF.

CDR3: CASSKQNSGNTIYF. The CDR3 region has the DNA TGTGCCAGCAGTAAACAGAACTCTGGAAACACCATATATTTT. This chain joins TRBV6-5 and TRBJ1-3; unclear D gene. The CDR3 is made up of 14 amino acids. The germline CDR1 and CDR2 sequences are MNHEY and SVGAGI. V gave up 5 bases and J gave up 0 bases, with 8 bases separating them.

The V gene is TRBV3-1 (or the pseudogene TRBV3-2), the J gene TRBJ2-5; 14 bases fit TRBD2. The V gene end was trimmed by 4 bases and the J gene end by 4 bases; junction bases not matched to a gene: 8. The CDR3 sequence is 17 residues long. Germline V CDR1 and CDR2: LGHDT, YNNKEL (reference sequence). The CDR3: CASSPSQGLAGAETQYF. Here the CDR3 DNA reads TGTGCCAGCAGCCCATCACAGGGACTAGCGGGGGCAGAGACCCAGTACTTC.

The rearrangement uses TRBV3-1 (or the pseudogene TRBV3-2) and TRBJ1-1; D is unclear. This CDR3 contains 13 residues. V was pared by 6 bases and J by 2 bases, with 10 bases between. From germline, CDR1 is LGHDT and CDR2 YNNKEL (reference sequence). In DNA, the CDR3 is TGTGCCAGCAGAGACCTACCAAACACTGAAGCTTTCTTT. The encoded protein is CASRDLPNTEAFF.

V is TRBV19 and J is TRBJ2-1, with TRBD1 as a possible D gene (6 bases). V lost 7 bases and J 0 bases, leaving 16 bases between the germline ends. CDR3 length: 16 residues. Germline V CDR1 and CDR2: LNHDA, SQIVND (reference sequence). CDR3 sequence: CASNNRGDNSYNEQFF. As DNA, the CDR3 is TGTGCCAGTAACAATCGAGGGGACAACTCCTACAATGAGCAGTTCTTC.